What follows is one T cell receptor beta chain and its context. The antigen is undetermined. Assay: immunoSEQ multiplex PCR; the TCRdb copy retains only in-frame clones and omits some. This repertoire shows around 60,000 clones, over 65% found once; its top ten account for approximately 2.8%. This entry comes from a study of vaccination effects on CD4 cells after COVID-19. The overall study: Participants each got two BNT162b2 or mRNA-1273 vaccine doses. Study results and limitations: Late post-vaccination samples showed marked contraction of infection- and vaccine-induced clones.

Germline V gene sequence: CDR1 SGHTA, CDR2 FQGNSA. The V and J ends lost 3 bases and 0 bases respectively, with 9 bases between them. The CDR3 is 15 residues long. Having been cultured for roughly 11 days, the cells underwent CD4+ T cell isolation. Prior SARS-CoV-2 infection was absent in the vaccine recipients, as shown by negative nucleocapsid antibodies. The sample was CD4+ T cells from PBMCs cultured without peptide, taken before COVID-19 vaccination. The sequence was collected from a human donor who received a COVID-19 vaccine. The V and J genes are TRBV7-2 and TRBJ1-5, with D maybe TRBD1 (5 bases). The CDR3 sequence is CASSFRRDSNQPQHF. CDR3 DNA sequence: TGTGCCAGCAGCTTCCGCAGGGATAGCAATCAGCCCCAGCATTTT.